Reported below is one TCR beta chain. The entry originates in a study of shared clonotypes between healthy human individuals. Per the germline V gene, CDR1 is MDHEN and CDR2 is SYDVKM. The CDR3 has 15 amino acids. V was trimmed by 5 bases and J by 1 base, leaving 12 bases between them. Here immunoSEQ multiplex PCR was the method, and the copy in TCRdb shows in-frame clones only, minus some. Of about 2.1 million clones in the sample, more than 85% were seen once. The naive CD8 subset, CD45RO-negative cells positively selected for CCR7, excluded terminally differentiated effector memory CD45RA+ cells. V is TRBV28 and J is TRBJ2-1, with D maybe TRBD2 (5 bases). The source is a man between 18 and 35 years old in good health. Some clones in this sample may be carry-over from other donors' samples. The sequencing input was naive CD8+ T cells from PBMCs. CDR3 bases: TGTGCCAGCAGTAAGAGGGCGATGTCCTACAATGAGCAGTTCTTC. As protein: CASSKRAMSYNEQFF.